This is a list of T cell receptor beta chains from one sample in a study of blood T cell repertoires in COVID-19. The data were produced by immunoSEQ multiplex PCR, yet TCRdb's version contains in-frame clones alone and is incomplete. This sample carries roughly 80,000 clones, 88% of them seen once, and the ten largest clones take 7% to 10%. Sequencing was carried out using peripheral blood. Every receptor here comes from a human donor in a cohort sampled during active COVID-19. Both conserved end residues are part of each CDR3.

CDR3aa	v_gene	j_gene
CASSPKIGLAEHGGTQYF	TRBV7-9	TRBJ2-3
CASSPDFTSTDTQYF	TRBV18	TRBJ2-3
CASSLTGTGTYNEQFF	TRBV7-8	TRBJ2-1
CASRRGSNQPQHF	TRBV6-5	TRBJ1-5
CASRSTASGSPLHF	TRBV6-6	TRBJ1-6
CASSNGPGYNEQFF	TRBV27	TRBJ2-1
CASSLAYRGDTQYF	TRBV7-6	TRBJ2-3
CASRRGQGLAGANVLTF	TRBV5-5	TRBJ2-6
CASSLGGFSTGGYTF	TRBV6-5	TRBJ1-2
CASSTPRGGGTDTQYF	TRBV19	TRBJ2-3
CASSLAQRETDTQYF	TRBV7-9	TRBJ2-3
CASSQEAGATDTQYF	TRBV4-1	TRBJ2-3
CASSLGEKDTQYF	TRBV7-3	TRBJ2-3
CASSLTGTYEQYF	TRBV5-4	TRBJ2-7
CASSPGQPQETQYF	TRBV5-1	TRBJ2-5
CASSWTGPLGSGELFF	TRBV25-1	TRBJ2-2
CASSRTSQETQYF	TRBV19	TRBJ2-5
CAISAGGERNTEAFF	TRBV10-3	TRBJ1-1
CASSPPPAGNQPQHF	TRBV28	TRBJ1-5
CATSESGQGGYNEQFF	TRBV24-1	TRBJ2-1
CASRNPTLEETQYF	TRBV5-1	TRBJ2-5
CASSLFDVGQGAGALYHNEQFF	TRBV27	TRBJ2-1
CAIRAGPTQGAEAFF	TRBV10-3	TRBJ1-1
CASSQRRTGGDYGYTF	TRBV2	TRBJ1-2
CASRRSGLAIYNEQFF	TRBV6-6	TRBJ2-1
CASSSSPGTVYGYTF	TRBV11-2	TRBJ1-2
CASSFSGGRFEQYF	TRBV6-5	TRBJ2-7
CASSNSGSYEQYF	TRBV6-5	TRBJ2-7
CASSPSGGTDTQYF	TRBV7-9	TRBJ2-3
CASSYSWGVASNQPQHF	TRBV6-2/TRBV6-3	TRBJ1-5
CASGLGITNEKLFF	TRBV12-5	TRBJ1-4
CAWTRRAGEETQYF	TRBV30	TRBJ2-5
CASSRTVTGELFF	TRBV6-5	TRBJ2-2